This T cell receptor (beta chain) was recorded in a study of neurological immune-mediated disorders. For the study at large: Among the 35 or so patients with multiple sclerosis, some 31 were relapsing-remitting, while 3 were secondary progressive.

5'RACE with 10-nucleotide random UMIs generated the cDNA. TCRdb analysed the 5' RACE reads with MiXCR anew, one entry per CDR3 protein. The repertoire holds approximately 43,000 distinct CDR3 sequences, with about 2.3% as singletons. CDR3 size: 10 residues. Germline values: CDR1 DFQATT, CDR2 SNEGSKA (reference sequence). This clonotype has at least ten counts. This clonotype was obtained from a man aged 25 to 45 with multiple sclerosis. Sequencing used PBMCs. This chain links TRBV20-1 with TRBJ2-5; D possibly matches TRBD1 or TRBD2 (6 bases each). CDR3 nucleotide sequence: TGCAGCCTGGGGGGCAGGACCCAGTACTTC. Translating it yields CSLGGRTQYF.